A selection of T cell receptor beta chains follows, all from one sample in a study of shared clonotypes between healthy human individuals. The data were produced by immunoSEQ multiplex PCR, yet TCRdb's version contains in-frame clones alone and is incomplete. The table lists some 2 million clones, about 95% of them singletons. The sequencing input was naive CD8+ T cells sorted from blood. The receptors here all came from a man aged 18 to 35 in good health. Each CDR3 is given with its conserved first and last residue.

length	V	J	CDR3
15	TRBV5-4	TRBJ2-2	CASSFIAGNTGELFF
15	TRBV2	TRBJ1-2	CASSEDGADDYGYTF
14	TRBV7-8	TRBJ1-2	CASSYQAGYYGYTF
13	TRBV6-1	TRBJ2-7	CASSVGGSYEQYF
15	TRBV5-1	TRBJ2-3	CASSLWGPHTDTQYF
13	TRBV5-8	TRBJ1-1	CASSLGPNTEAFF
12	TRBV7-9	TRBJ1-6	CASSLANSPLHF
13	TRBV9	TRBJ2-3	CASSTWYTDTQYF
14	TRBV28	TRBJ1-2	CASSLVDRGYGYTF
18	TRBV5-1	TRBJ2-3	CASSSGLSSGVFLDTQYF
13	TRBV18	TRBJ1-5	CASSPGGSQPQHF
15	TRBV4-1	TRBJ2-7	CASSPRDNSLYEQYF
16	TRBV10-3	TRBJ2-7	CAISESLSGATYEQYF
16	TRBV27	TRBJ2-3	CASSPDRGRGIDTQYF
13	TRBV7-8	TRBJ1-2	CASSLGGGEGYTF
13	TRBV9	TRBJ1-2	CASNPGEGYGYTF
16	TRBV28	TRBJ1-4	CASSLTAGELEEKLFF
14	TRBV11-2	TRBJ1-6	CASSPGVWDSPLHF
15	TRBV19	TRBJ2-1	CASGLRGGLYNEQFF
20	TRBV10-3	TRBJ2-1	CAISAGKTGGRVTGANEQFF
14	TRBV5-6	TRBJ2-7	CASSYGTGIYEQYF
15	TRBV9	TRBJ2-7	CASSVETGSTYEQYF
13	TRBV15	TRBJ2-1	CATSVTSYNEQFF
15	TRBV5-4	TRBJ2-7	CASSYASAGAYEQYF
15	TRBV27	TRBJ1-6	CASSLSRGANSPLHF
14	TRBV5-4	TRBJ1-1	CASSLERGNTEAFF
16	TRBV7-6	TRBJ1-1	CASTATAGGGLAGAFF
15	TRBV28	TRBJ2-3	CASSPPGLHTDTQYF
14	TRBV7-2	TRBJ2-3	CASSLEFVGDTQYF
16	TRBV30	TRBJ2-7	CAWSVGGPGQSYEQYF
17	TRBV9	TRBJ2-7	CASSSETGTSHIHEQYF
14	TRBV6-5	TRBJ2-2	CASSPGEGTGELFF
12	TRBV7-8	TRBJ1-4	CASSLFREKLFF
14	TRBV9	TRBJ2-5	CASSVAGSGETQYF
17	TRBV19	TRBJ1-4	CASSMGQGELTNEKLFF
12	TRBV7-9	TRBJ2-5	CASSSRDLTQYF
13	TRBV25-1	TRBJ1-2	CASSGHGADGYTF
16	TRBV6-6	TRBJ2-1	CASRPYTSGRVNEQFF
14	TRBV7-2	TRBJ2-7	CASSLGQGYYEQYF
14	TRBV15	TRBJ1-2	CATSRDSSGDGYTF
13	TRBV10-2	TRBJ2-5	CASSIGSQETQYF
18	TRBV15	TRBJ2-7	CATSRGLAESKAPGEQYF
13	TRBV28	TRBJ1-2	CASSLGGLSGYTF
16	TRBV7-2	TRBJ2-5	CASSLVVGSYQETQYF
17	TRBV6-1	TRBJ2-7	CASSERSDIPWGNEQYF
17	TRBV4-1	TRBJ1-2	CASSQDSWTRSGNGYTF
17	TRBV27	TRBJ2-7	CASSPNGGLAASYEQYF
15	TRBV4-3	TRBJ1-2	CASSQNEVGYYGYTF
14	TRBV10-1	TRBJ2-2	CASSESGGAGELFF
15	TRBV13	TRBJ1-4	CASSTRDNLNEKLFF
13	TRBV5-6	TRBJ2-5	CASSLGREETQYF
13	TRBV5-4	TRBJ1-3	CASRSGTSNTIYF
16	TRBV7-6	TRBJ2-7	CASSLADRLDTYEQYF